This T cell receptor beta chain was sequenced in a study of blood T cell repertoires in COVID-19. Study-wide context: The samples span acute and convalescent COVID-19 from the United States, Italy and Spain. T cells, B-cell-depleted T cells, or PBMCs provided the cDNA or gDNA that served as material.

A few counts support this clone. V was trimmed by 1 base and J by 5 bases, leaving 8 bases between them. Germline CDR1 and CDR2: KGHSH and LQKENI. The CDR3 has 13 residues. Authors' methods: Estimated nucleated cell counts came from reference gene primer amplification. The protocol was immunoSEQ multiplex PCR, while the TCRdb copy is restricted to in-frame clones and leaves out a portion. From that table come the V and J calls and clone size; the DNA was used to work out D and trimming. The sample holds 150,000 to 200,000 clones, over 80% seen once. Sequenced sample: peripheral blood. The chain recombines TRBV18 with TRBJ1-1; D call uncertain. This clonotype was obtained from a woman aged 70 to 79 with COVID-19, enrolled during active disease. In DNA, the CDR3 is TGTGCCAGCTCACCACTAGTAGCAACTGAAGCTTTCTTT. As protein: CASSPLVATEAFF.